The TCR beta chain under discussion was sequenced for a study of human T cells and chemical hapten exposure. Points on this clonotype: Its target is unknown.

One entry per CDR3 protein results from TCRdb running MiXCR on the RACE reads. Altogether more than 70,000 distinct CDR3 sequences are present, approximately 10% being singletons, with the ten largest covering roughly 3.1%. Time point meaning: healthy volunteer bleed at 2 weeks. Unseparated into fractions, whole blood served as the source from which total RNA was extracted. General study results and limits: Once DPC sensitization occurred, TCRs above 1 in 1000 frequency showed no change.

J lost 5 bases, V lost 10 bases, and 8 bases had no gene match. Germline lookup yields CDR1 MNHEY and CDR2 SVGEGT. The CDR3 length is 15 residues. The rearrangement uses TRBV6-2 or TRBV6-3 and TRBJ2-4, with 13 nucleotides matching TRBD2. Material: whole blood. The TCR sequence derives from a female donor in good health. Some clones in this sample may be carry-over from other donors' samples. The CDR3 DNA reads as TGTGCCATCGGCGGACTAGCGGGAGTAGAAAACATTCAGTACTTC. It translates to CAIGGLAGVENIQYF.